This T cell receptor beta chain was profiled in a study of beta chain features in type 1 diabetes. Study conclusions and caveats: In the patient group, naive, central memory and Treg TCRB repertoires seemed more alike than in the healthy donor group. Among patients with Type 1 diabetes, TCRB CDR3s were moderately but significantly shorter in every one of the four CD4+ subsets.

Blood was drawn once from each donor into heparinised tubes. The draws averaged roughly 120 mL. The authors reverse transcribed all of the isolated RNA, so sequencing captured expressed TCRB transcripts. Measured with immunoSEQ multiplex PCR; TCRdb has only the in-frame clones, and not every one. The sample lists roughly 330,000 clones; 13% were seen once. This clone has just a few counts. Its antigen is as yet unknown. CDR1 and CDR2 (germline): SGHRS, YFSETQ. Trimming left V 1 base short and J 5 bases short, with 18 bases between. CDR3 size: 16 residues. The rearrangement uses TRBV5-1 and TRBJ2-5; D possibly corresponds to TRBD1 (6 bases). This TCR came from a woman under 30 with type 1 diabetes. The material sequenced was naive CD4+ T cells from blood. The CDR3 spells CASSLRFVGAAETQYF. CDR3 in DNA: TGCGCCAGCAGCTTGCGGTTTGTGGGGGCGGCTGAGACCCAGTACTTC.